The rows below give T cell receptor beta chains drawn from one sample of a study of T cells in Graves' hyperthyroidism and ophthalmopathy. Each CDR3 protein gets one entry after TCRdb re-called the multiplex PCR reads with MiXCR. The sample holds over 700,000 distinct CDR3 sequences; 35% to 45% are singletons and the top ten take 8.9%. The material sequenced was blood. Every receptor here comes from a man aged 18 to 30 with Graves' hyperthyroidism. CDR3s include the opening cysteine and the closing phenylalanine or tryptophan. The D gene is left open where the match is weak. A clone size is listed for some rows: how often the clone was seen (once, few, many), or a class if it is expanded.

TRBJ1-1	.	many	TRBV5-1	CASSATVATEAFF	TGCGCCAGCAGCGCGACAGTGGCCACTGAAGCTTTCTTT
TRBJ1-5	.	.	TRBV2	CASSLREGVQPQHF	TGTGCCAGCAGCCTCCGTGAGGGGGTTCAGCCCCAGCATTTT
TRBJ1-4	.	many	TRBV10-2	CASIGTDLGEKLFF	TGCGCCAGCATAGGGACGGACTTGGGTGAAAAACTGTTTTTT
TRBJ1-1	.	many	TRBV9	CASSVGTLNTEAFF	TGTGCCAGCAGCGTAGGGACGCTGAACACTGAAGCTTTCTTT
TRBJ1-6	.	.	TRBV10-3	CAISSQAWSSYNSPLHF	TGTGCCATCAGTTCTCAAGCTTGGAGCTCCTATAATTCACCCCTCCACTTT
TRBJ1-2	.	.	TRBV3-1	CASSQDGMVNYGYTF	TGTGCCAGCAGCCAAGATGGTATGGTGAACTATGGCTACACCTTC
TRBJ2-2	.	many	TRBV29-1	CSAYFGELFF	TGCAGCGCCTACTTCGGGGAGCTGTTTTTT
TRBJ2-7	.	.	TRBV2	CASSPKGVRQYF	TGTGCCAGCAGCCCTAAGGGCGTCAGGCAGTACTTC
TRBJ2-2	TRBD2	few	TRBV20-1	CSASSGLAGNTGELFF	TGCAGTGCTAGTTCCGGACTAGCGGGAAACACCGGGGAACTGTTTTTT
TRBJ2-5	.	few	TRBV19	CASSPAIAETQYF	TGTGCCAGTAGCCCGGCTATAGCGGAGACCCAGTACTTC
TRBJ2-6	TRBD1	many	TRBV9	CASSPGTGEAGANVLTF	TGTGCCAGCAGCCCCGGGACAGGGGAGGCTGGGGCCAACGTCCTGACTTTC
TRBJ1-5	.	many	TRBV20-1	CSAVPGQVSDQPQHF	TGCAGTGCAGTACCAGGGCAGGTCTCCGATCAGCCCCAGCATTTT
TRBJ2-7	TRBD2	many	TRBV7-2	CASSLGTSSNYEQYF	TGTGCCAGCAGCTTAGGGACTAGCTCAAACTACGAGCAGTACTTC
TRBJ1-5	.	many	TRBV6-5	CASSERSNQPQHF	TGTGCCAGCAGCGAACGGAGCAATCAGCCCCAGCATTTT
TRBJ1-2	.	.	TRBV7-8	CASSEGTLKGYTF	TGTGCCAGCTCCGAGGGCACTCTAAAGGGCTACACCTTC
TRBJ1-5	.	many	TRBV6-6	CASSKNQPQHF	TGTGCCAGCAGTAAAAATCAGCCCCAGCATTTT
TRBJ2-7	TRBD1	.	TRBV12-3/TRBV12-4	CASSLPLTGDEQYF	TGTGCCAGCAGTTTACCCCTGACAGGGGACGAGCAGTACTTC